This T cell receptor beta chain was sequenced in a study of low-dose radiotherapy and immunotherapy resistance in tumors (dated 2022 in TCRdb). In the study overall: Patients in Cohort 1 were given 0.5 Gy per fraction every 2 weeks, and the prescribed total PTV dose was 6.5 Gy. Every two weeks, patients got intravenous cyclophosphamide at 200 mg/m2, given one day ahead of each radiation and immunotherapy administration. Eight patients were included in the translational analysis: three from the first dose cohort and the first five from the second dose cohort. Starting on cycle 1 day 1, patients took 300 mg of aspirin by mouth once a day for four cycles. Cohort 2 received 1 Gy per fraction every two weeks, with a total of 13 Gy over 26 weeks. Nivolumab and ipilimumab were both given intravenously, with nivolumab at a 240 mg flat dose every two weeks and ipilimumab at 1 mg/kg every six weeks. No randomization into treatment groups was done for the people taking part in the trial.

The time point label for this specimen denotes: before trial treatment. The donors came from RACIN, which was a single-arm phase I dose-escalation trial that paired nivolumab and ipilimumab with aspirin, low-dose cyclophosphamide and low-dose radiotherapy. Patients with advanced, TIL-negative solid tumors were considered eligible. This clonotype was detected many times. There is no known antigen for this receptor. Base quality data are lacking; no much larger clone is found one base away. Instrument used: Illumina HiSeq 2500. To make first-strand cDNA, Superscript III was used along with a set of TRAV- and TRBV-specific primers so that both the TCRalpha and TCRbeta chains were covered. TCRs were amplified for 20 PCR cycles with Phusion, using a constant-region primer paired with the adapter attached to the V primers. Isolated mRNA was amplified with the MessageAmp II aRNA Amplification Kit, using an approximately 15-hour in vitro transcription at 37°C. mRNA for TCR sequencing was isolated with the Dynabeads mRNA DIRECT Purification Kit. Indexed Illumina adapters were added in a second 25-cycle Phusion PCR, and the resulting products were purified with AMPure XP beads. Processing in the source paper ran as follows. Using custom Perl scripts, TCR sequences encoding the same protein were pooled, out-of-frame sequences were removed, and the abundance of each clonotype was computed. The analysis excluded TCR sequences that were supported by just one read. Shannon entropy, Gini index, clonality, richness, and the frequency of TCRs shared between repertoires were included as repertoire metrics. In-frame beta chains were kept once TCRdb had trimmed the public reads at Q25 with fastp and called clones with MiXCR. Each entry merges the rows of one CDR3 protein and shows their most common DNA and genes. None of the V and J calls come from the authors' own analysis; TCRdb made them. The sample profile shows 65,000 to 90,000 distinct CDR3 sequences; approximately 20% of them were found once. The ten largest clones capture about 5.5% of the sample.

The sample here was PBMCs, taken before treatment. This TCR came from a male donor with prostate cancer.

The CDR3 region reads CASSFRTTSSTDTQYF. The DNA is as follows: TGTGCCAGCAGCTTCCGGACTACTTCTAGCACAGATACGCAGTATTTT. The chain joins TRBV7-2 to TRBJ2-3; matching of 6 bases hints at TRBD2 as the D gene. There are 16 amino acids in the CDR3, from cysteine to phenylalanine inclusive. Only the CDR3 portion is preserved as DNA: 48 bases, with reading frame beginning at the first base. Relative to germline, V is 3 bases shorter and J is 0 bases shorter, with 13 bases between their ends. The germline V gene encodes CDR1 SGHTA and CDR2 FQGNSA.